The 10 T cell receptor beta chains given below trace back to one sample, sequenced in a study of blood T cell repertoires in COVID-19. TCRdb keeps only in-frame clones here, not all; method: immunoSEQ multiplex PCR. Of approximately 290,000 clones listed, roughly 80% were seen once; the top ten hold 15% to 17%. Material: peripheral blood. These receptors originate from a person aged 65-85 years with COVID-19, enrolled during active disease.

This chain connects TRBV6-5 to TRBJ2-1; the match to TRBD1 covers 8 bases. The J segment lost 7 bases and the V segment lost 7 bases, leaving 12 bases of the junction unmatched. The CDR3 runs 15 residues. CDR1 MNHEY and CDR2 SVGAGI come from the germline V gene. CDR3 bases: TGTGCCAGCACCCCTCTGACAGGGGTGAATAATGAGCAGTTCTTC. Translated: CASTPLTGVNNEQFF.

This chain connects TRBV12-5 to TRBJ2-3; 9 bases agree with TRBD2. The CDR3 has 17 residues. Germline V gene data show CDR1 as LGHNT and CDR2 as FRNRAP. J lost 0 bases, V lost 0 bases, and 4 bases had no gene match. CDR3 DNA: TGTGCTAGTGGTTTGGTACTGAGCGGGGGGAGCACAGATACGCAGTATTTT. Protein: CASGLVLSGGSTDTQYF. Complete variable domain (other parts from reference TRBV12-5 and TRBJ2-3): DARVTQTPRHKVTEMGQEVTMRCQPILGHNTVFWYRQTMMQGLELLAYFRNRAPLDDSGMPKDRFSAEMPDATLATLKIQPSEPRDSAVYFCASGLVLSGGSTDTQYFGPGTRLTVL.

The chain employs TRBV19 and TRBJ2-2; the match to TRBD1 covers 10 bases. Looked up from germline, CDR1 is LNHDA and CDR2 is SQIVND (reference sequence). The CDR3 has 16 residues. V shed 5 bases and J 4 bases; nucleotides not matched to a gene: 7. CDR3: CASSSGTGVSTGELFF. The CDR3 DNA follows: TGTGCCAGTAGTTCCGGGACAGGGGTTTCCACCGGGGAGCTGTTTTTT.

This clone was found a few times. The J gene is TRBJ1-2, the V gene TRBV5-4, with TRBD1 matching 10 bases. From germline, CDR1 is SGHNT and CDR2 YYREEE (reference sequence). The length of the CDR3 is 17 residues. Germline trimming cut 4 bases from V and 4 bases from J; bases unmatched to any gene: 13. In nucleotides, the CDR3 is TGTGCCAGCAGCAGACAGGGGGCCGGTTTCGTTGGCTATGGCTACACCTTC. This gives the protein CASSRQGAGFVGYGYTF. Supplemented by reference TRBV5-4 and TRBJ1-2, the full variable domain reads ETGVTQSPTHLIKTRGQQVTLRCSSQSGHNTVSWYQQALGQGPQFIFQYYREEENGRGNFPPRFSGLQFPNYSSELNVNALELDDSALYLCASSRQGAGFVGYGYTFGSGTRLTVV.

CDR3 bases: TGTGCCAGCAGTTCACTAATTCAGCCCCAGCATTTT. Its translation: CASSSLIQPQHF. V gene TRBV6-5 combines with J gene TRBJ1-5; no reliable D call. The length of the CDR3 is 12 residues. Germline CDR1 reads MNHEY; CDR2 reads SVGAGI. Trimming took 4 bases from V and 6 from J, leaving 7 bases between them.

The chain combines TRBV5-8 with TRBJ2-2; 7 nucleotides align to TRBD1. CDR1 is SGHTS and CDR2 is YDEGEE in the germline V gene. The length of the CDR3 is 17 residues. After removal of 2 bases from V and 0 bases from J, the junction contained 7 bases not matched to a gene. The DNA for the CDR3 is TGTGCCAGCAGCTTAGGGTGGGGACAGCCGAACACCGGGGAGCTGTTTTTT. Its protein product is CASSLGWGQPNTGELFF.

A remark on this clone: The junction departs from the called germline gene at one end, perhaps through a read error. Other DNA sequences of this sample code for an identical CDR3. The gene calls are TRBV4-3 and TRBJ1-6; no firm D call. Germline assignment: CDR1 LGHNA and CDR2 YSLEER. CDR3 length: 16 amino acids. The CDR3 DNA reads TGCGCCAGCAGCCAAGCCCGATCCTCCTATAATTCACCTCTCCACTTT. It translates to CASSQARSSYNSPLHF.

With regard to this clone: Other DNA sequences in this specimen translate into the identical CDR3. This chain uses TRBV5-1 with TRBJ2-3, with D maybe TRBD1 (5 bases). CDR3 length: 14 residues. Trimming cost V 4 bases and J 1 base, with 10 bases left between them. The germline V gene has CDR1 SGHRS and CDR2 YFSETQ. The CDR3 nucleotides read TGCGCCAGCAGCCTAGGACAACGCACAGATACGCAGTATTTT. This codes for CASSLGQRTDTQYF.

V usage is TRBV7-2 and J usage is TRBJ1-1; D possibly corresponds to TRBD1 (6 bases). CDR1 SGHTA and CDR2 FQGNSA come from the germline V gene. V was pared by 4 bases and J by 1 base, with 10 bases between. The CDR3 loop spans 14 amino acids. CDR3 amino acids: CASSSQGGNTEAFF. The CDR3 DNA follows: TGTGCCAGCAGCTCACAGGGCGGGAACACTGAAGCTTTCTTT.

J is TRBJ2-7 and V is TRBV27; 7 nucleotides line up with TRBD1. J lost 11 bases, V lost 4 bases, and 17 bases had no gene match. In germline, CDR1 is MNHEY, CDR2 SMNVEV (reference sequence). The CDR3 runs to 15 residues. CDR3 residues: CASSSYRDRPLREYF. In nucleotides, the CDR3 is TGTGCCAGCAGTTCCTACCGGGACAGACCCCTAAGGGAGTACTTC.